Sequencing of this T cell receptor (beta chain) was carried out in a study of cytomegalovirus exposure and HLA in healthy donors. Overall study context: In an earlier analysis, 95 million to 140 million unique TCR beta sequences were found from 150 million to 200 million T cells.

CDR3 length: 14 residues. Germline CDR1 reads MNHNY; CDR2 reads SVGAGI (reference sequence). Trimming took 0 bases from V and 11 from J; bases not matched to a gene: 6. The PCR had 60 Vbeta and 13 Jbeta primers. Generated by immunoSEQ multiplex PCR, the TCRdb table keeps only in-frame clones and is missing some. The data show roughly 130,000 clones, with 65% to 90% seen just once and 2.5% to 3.5% held by the top ten. Broader study findings: An assumption of roughly uniform sequencing depth across donors underlay the presence/absence analyses. Sequencing probably produced one cluster of sequence variants that were highly shared. Most TCR sequences were uncommon, yet certain public TCRs appeared in many donors.

Regarding this clone: The target antigen is unknown.

The chain joins TRBV6-6 to TRBJ1-1, with TRBD1 identical over 10 bases. Sequenced material: PBMCs. The receptor was derived from a woman aged 18 to 35 in good health and CMV-seropositive. DNA of the CDR3: TGTGCCAGCAGTTACTCCGGGACAGGGGCTTCGGCTTTCTTT. Residues: CASSYSGTGASAFF.